Described below is a single TCR beta chain sequence and its context. Sequencing used immunoSEQ multiplex PCR; TCRdb keeps in-frame clones, though not all of them. The sample shows tens of thousands of clones, about 91% of them seen only once. This entry comes from a study of T cell changes during pregnancy in multiple sclerosis. Deletions cut 5 bases from V and 8 bases from J, with 21 bases between. Germline-derived CDR1 and CDR2 are LGHNT and FRNRAP. The CDR3 length is 15 residues. The chain couples TRBV12-5 to TRBJ1-2, with a weak D call TRBD1 (5 bases). The sequence was obtained from a female donor in good health, enrolled as a control in a pregnancy study. Sequenced material: peripheral blood, taken in the first trimester of pregnancy. The CDR3 protein is CASGTGQGAARGYTF. CDR3 nucleotides: TGTGCTAGTGGTACCGGGCAAGGGGCCGCACGGGGCTACACCTTC.